This is a list of T cell receptor beta chains from one sample in a study of OX40 agonist ivuxolimab in advanced cancers. Generated by immunoSEQ multiplex PCR, the TCRdb table keeps only in-frame clones and is missing some. The table lists more than 75,000 clones, over 75% of them singletons, with around 0.38% in the top ten. This sample comprised CD4+ or CD8+ T cells sorted from blood, obtained in a trial of the OX40 agonist ivuxolimab. The source of these receptors is an adult with an advanced solid tumor such as melanoma, head and neck, liver or kidney cancer. Each CDR3 is given with its conserved first and last residue. D genes are given only for firm matches.

d_gene | v_gene | CDR3aa
TRBD1 | TRBV5-1 | CASSAGQGRRWSEQYF
- | TRBV18 | CASSPGPGVQPQHF
TRBD1 | TRBV23-1 | CASSQTLRDRDNQPQHF
- | TRBV9 | CASSVVGGPRLAQFF
- | TRBV15 | CATSSPNSYNEQFF
- | TRBV2 | CASTTGVGANVLTF
- | TRBV2 | CASRRGLYNEQFF
- | TRBV5-1 | CASSLAPEVAKNIQYF
- | TRBV6-6 | CASRGTAGGPQHF
- | TRBV6-5 | CASSRDPDYEQYF
- | TRBV2 | CASSGLVYEQYF
- | TRBV10-1 | CASSPGAGELFF
- | TRBV27 | CASSPSKEPYF
- | TRBV7-8 | CASSLAVGLSNSPLHF
TRBD2 | TRBV7-4 | CASSLARRGRDYEQYF
- | TRBV14 | CASSQEWQGKQYF
- | TRBV5-1 | CASSLGRGPAYEQYF
TRBD1 | TRBV14 | CASSQGGWDRRNTEAFF
- | TRBV7-9 | CASSFYSMNTEAFF
TRBD2 | TRBV5-1 | CATSTSGSWNEQFF
- | TRBV10-1 | CASSEGGTREQYF
- | TRBV6-5 | CASKSMSGANVLTF
- | TRBV4-1 | CASSQLLSLSSYEQYF
- | TRBV6-5 | CASSPQGNGYEQYF
- | TRBV29-1 | CSVRTAEQYF
- | TRBV9 | CASSPGGSSGNTIYF
- | TRBV5-4 | CASSLETGRSNEQFF
TRBD2 | TRBV7-8 | CASSLVGTRVNEQFF
- | TRBV7-9 | CASSLGQGYYEQYF
- | TRBV11-3 | CASSLDQWATNTGELFF
TRBD2 | TRBV30 | CAWSVPKTSGSLNEQFF
- | TRBV19 | CASSPRRETTYEQYF
TRBD1 | TRBV7-9 | CASRGSGQGGGYTGELFF
- | TRBV10-1 | CASSESARSYGYTF
TRBD1 | TRBV11-2 | CASSFLGTGIHEQYF
- | TRBV2 | CASRGGGDTQYF
TRBD1 | TRBV18 | CASSPDRGVYEQYF
- | TRBV7-2 | CASSLSPVGGETQYF
- | TRBV30 | CAWSVGPEAFF
TRBD2 | TRBV6-1 | CASSAPGLAVWDEQFF
- | TRBV4-3 | CASSYGTSGNTIYF
- | TRBV19 | CASSIRGGSNQPQHF
- | TRBV19 | CARNDVGGINEKLFF
- | TRBV5-8 | CASSLVGGRATDTQYF
TRBD1 | TRBV27 | CASSLSRTGVSNQPQHF
- | TRBV18 | CASSPSPGELFF
TRBD1 | TRBV7-9 | CASSGTEAKNIQYF
TRBD2 | TRBV18 | CASRTSGRANTGELFF